This entry lists 32 T cell receptor beta chains sequenced from one sample in a study of blood T cells in healthy people across ages. The second PCR ran about 6 to 11 cycles with a sample-barcoded 5' primer and J-beta primers. TCRdb passed the 5' RACE reads through MiXCR, listing each CDR3 protein once. The sample gives about 670,000 distinct CDR3 sequences, roughly half of which show up once; approximately 12% is in the top ten. The specimen sequenced was blood. The receptors shown here come from an elderly woman in good health.

Points on this clonotype: A much more abundant neighbour one base away suggests this may be a read error. This chain joins TRBV12-3 or TRBV12-4 and TRBJ2-1; TRBD2 matches at 7 bases. The CDR3 runs to 12 residues. CDR3 residues: CASLSSGNAQFF. Written as DNA, the CDR3 is TGTGCCAGTTTATCTAGCGGAAATGCGCAGTTCTTC.

Notes on this clonotype: At one of its ends the junction is not consistent with the germline gene, which may arise from a read error. The chain joins TRBV9 to TRBJ2-5, with D unclear. CDR1 is SGDLS, CDR2 YYNGEE, per germline. This CDR3 is 14 amino acids long. The CDR3 sequence is CASSVAGSQETQYF. In nucleotides, the CDR3 is TGCGCCAGCAGCGTGGCTGGGTCACAAGAGACCCAGTACTTC.

This clonotype was seen many times. The chain is built from TRBV5-1 and TRBJ2-7; a weak D match, TRBD1 (6 bases). The V gene lost 7 bases and the J gene lost 7 bases, with 18 bases spanning the gap. CDR3 length equals 13 residues. Germline V CDR1 and CDR2: SGHRS, YFSETQ. As DNA, the CDR3 is TGCGCCAGCTCGACCCCTGGGACACCAGAGCAGTACTTC. Translating gives CASSTPGTPEQYF.

This clonotype was detected a few times. An end of the junction does not agree with germline; a read error may underlie this. The chain employs TRBV27 and TRBJ2-7, with D possibly matching TRBD2 (5 bases). This CDR3 comprises 16 residues. CDR1 MNHEY and CDR2 SMNVEV come from the germline V gene (reference sequence). CDR3 loop: CASSLNKGEINYERYF. In DNA form, the CDR3 reads TGTGCCAGCAGTTTAAACAAGGGAGAGATTAACTACGAGCGGTACTTC.

The chain links TRBV18 to TRBJ2-3; tentatively, D is TRBD2 (7 bases). Germline CDR1 KGHSH, CDR2 LQKENI. The CDR3 loop spans 16 amino acids. The V gene lost 5 bases and the J gene lost 2 bases, with 17 bases spanning the gap. Here the CDR3 reads CASSYGIGGATDTQYF. The CDR3 region has the DNA TGTGCCAGCTCATACGGGATAGGGGGGGCCACAGATACGCAGTATTTT. Filled out from reference TRBV18 and TRBJ2-3, the complete variable domain reads NAGVMQNPRHLVRRRGQEARLRCSPMKGHSHVYWYRQLPEEGLKFMVYLQKENIIDESGMPKERFSAEFPKEGPSILRIQQVVRGDSAAYFCASSYGIGGATDTQYFGPGTRLTVL.

V usage is TRBV7-2 and J usage is TRBJ2-7; 9 bases are shared with TRBD2. This CDR3 is 13 amino acids long. Germline V lookup: CDR1 SGHTA, CDR2 FQGNSA. Unmatched junction bases numbered 8, after V lost 5 bases and J lost 9 bases. The chain's CDR3 is CASSDREREVQYF. The CDR3 DNA reads TGTGCCAGCAGCGACCGGGAGCGGGAGGTGCAGTACTTC.

This CDR3 reads CASSLKGYTEAFF. The CDR3 DNA follows: TGTGCCAGCAGTTTGAAGGGGTATACTGAAGCTTTCTTT. The chain has TRBV28 and TRBJ1-1; possibly TRBD1 for D (5 bases). The CDR3 length is 13 residues. V lost 3 bases to trimming and J lost 5 bases, with 10 bases between them. Looked up from germline, CDR1 is MDHEN and CDR2 is SYDVKM. The complete variable domain, with remaining parts taken from reference TRBV28 and TRBJ1-1, reads DVKVTQSSRYLVKRTGEKVFLECVQDMDHENMFWYRQDPGLGLRLIYFSYDVKMKEKGDIPEGYSVSREKKERFSLILESASTNQTSMYLCASSLKGYTEAFFGQGTRLTVV.

The rearrangement joins TRBV6-1 to TRBJ2-7, with 12 bases matching TRBD1. The junction had 11 bases not matched to a gene; V was cut back by 6 bases and J by 5 bases. Germline V gene sequence: CDR1 MNHNS, CDR2 SASEGT. The CDR3 runs to 16 residues. Here the CDR3 reads CASSTRPGQGANEQYF. In DNA form, the CDR3 reads TGTGCCAGCAGCACCAGACCGGGACAGGGGGCTAACGAGCAGTACTTC.

This clonotype has at least ten counts. The chain has TRBV18 and TRBJ2-1, with 8 bases lining up with TRBD2. V lost 2 bases and J lost 5; bases outside the gene matches: 5. The CDR3 is 15 amino acids. Germline V CDR1 and CDR2: KGHSH, LQKENI. CDR3 DNA: TGTGCCAGCTCACCAATCGTAGCGGGGCACAATGAGCAGTTCTTC. The encoded protein is CASSPIVAGHNEQFF.

Comments on this clonotype: Possible read error: a much larger clone is one base away. The chain carries TRBV7-2 and TRBJ2-5; D call uncertain. Trimming removed 4 bases from V and 5 bases from J, with 14 bases in between. The CDR3 has 14 amino acids. Germline lookup yields CDR1 SGHTA and CDR2 FQGNSA. The CDR3 here is CASSSALASETQYF. The DNA of the CDR3 is TGTGCCAGCAGCTCAGCCCTTGCGAGCGAGACCCAGTACTTC.

The chain carries TRBV11-2 and TRBJ2-7; 8 positions agree with TRBD2. This CDR3 is 17 amino acids long. Germline V gene sequence: CDR1 SGHAT, CDR2 FQNNGV. V was clipped by 1 base and J by 7 bases; unmatched bases: 15. The CDR3 reads CASSLAIAAGGGNEQYF. The CDR3 nucleotides are TGTGCCAGCAGCTTAGCGATAGCGGCGGGGGGCGGGAATGAGCAGTACTTC. Based on the CDR3 plus reference TRBV11-2 and TRBJ2-7, the full variable domain is EAGVAQSPRYKIIEKRQSVAFWCNPISGHATLYWYQQILGQGPKLLIQFQNNGVVDDSQLPKDRFSAERLKGVDSTLKIQPAKLEDSAVYLCASSLAIAAGGGNEQYFGPGTRLTVT.

V gene TRBV5-5 combines with J gene TRBJ1-4, with D unresolved. The germline gives CDR1 SGHKS, CDR2 YYEKEE (reference sequence). The CDR3 extends over 15 amino acids. V lost 2 bases and J lost 1, with 9 bases in between. The CDR3 DNA sequence: TGTGCCAGCAGCTTCAGTCACCAAACTAATGAAAAACTGTTTTTT. Protein sequence: CASSFSHQTNEKLFF.

The V gene is TRBV4-1, the J gene TRBJ1-2, with a tentative D call TRBD1 (5 bases). V lost 1 base, J lost 0 bases, and 9 bases lay in between. There are 15 residues in the CDR3. CDR1 is MGHRA, CDR2 YSYEKL, per germline. CDR3 nucleotide sequence: TGCGCCAGCAGCCAAGTGGAGGGGCCTAACTATGGCTACACCTTC. Translating gives CASSQVEGPNYGYTF.

This clonotype was counted at least ten times. J is TRBJ1-2 and V is TRBV5-6; D is unresolved. This CDR3 has 12 residues. Germline CDR1 is SGHDT and CDR2 is YYEEEE. V was cut by 1 base and J by 3 bases, with 4 bases left in between. For the CDR3, the DNA is TGTGCCAGCAGCTTGACTGACTATGGCTACACCTTC. This sequence encodes CASSLTDYGYTF.

The chain carries TRBV6-1 and TRBJ2-1; 12 bases are a match to TRBD2. The CDR3 totals 19 residues. In germline, CDR1 is MNHNS, CDR2 SASEGT. Trimming cost V 6 bases and J 4 bases; bases outside gene matches: 16. For the CDR3, the DNA is TGTGCCAGCAGGTCTCCAATTACTCGGGGACTAGCGGGTTACAATGAGCAGTTCTTC. As protein: CASRSPITRGLAGYNEQFF.

In this sample, this clonotype turned up once. The V and J genes are TRBV4-2 and TRBJ1-4; weak D call: TRBD1 (5 bases). CDR1 is LGHNA, CDR2 YNFKEQ, per germline. CDR3 length: 15 residues. V dropped 0 bases and J dropped 7 bases, with 12 bases sitting between them. CDR3 DNA: TGTGCCAGCAGCCAAGAGGCAGGGTCGAGTGAAAAACTGTTTTTT. Translation gives CASSQEAGSSEKLFF.

This clonotype appeared many times. The chain combines TRBV3-1 with TRBJ2-7, with D perhaps matching TRBD1 (5 bases). The germline CDR1 and CDR2 sequences are LGHDT and YNNKEL (reference sequence). The CDR3 sequence is 14 residues long. Trimming removed 0 bases from V and 6 bases from J, with 12 bases in between. CDR3 loop: CASSQDERGVEQYF. In DNA, the CDR3 is TGTGCCAGCAGCCAAGACGAAAGGGGCGTCGAGCAGTACTTC.

V and J are TRBV28 and TRBJ2-7, with 7 bases aligning to TRBD1. The CDR3 length is 14 residues. J was trimmed by 2 bases and V by 6 bases; bases with no gene match: 7. CDR1 is MDHEN, CDR2 SYDVKM, per germline. The CDR3 is CASSAPGTAYEQYF. CDR3 nucleotide sequence: TGTGCCAGCAGCGCTCCAGGGACAGCCTACGAGCAGTACTTC.

The chain joins TRBV28 to TRBJ1-5, with 7 bases that match TRBD1. The CDR3 is 18 residues long. V lost 9 bases and J lost 8; bases outside the gene matches: 25. Per germline, CDR1 MDHEN and CDR2 SYDVKM. CDR3 in amino acids: CASLPGVDQGGQIKPQHF. CDR3 nucleotide sequence: TGTGCCAGTTTACCCGGGGTCGACCAAGGGGGCCAAATAAAGCCCCAGCATTTT.

There are many counts of this clonotype. This sequence joins TRBV6-5 and TRBJ1-3; no clear D. Deletions cut 4 bases from V and 4 bases from J, with 2 bases between. The CDR3 spans 11 residues. Germline values: CDR1 MNHEY, CDR2 SVGAGI. This CDR3 is CASSFGNTIYF. DNA for the CDR3: TGTGCCAGCAGTTTCGGAAACACCATATATTTT.

This clonotype was seen at least ten times. The rearrangement uses TRBV7-9 and TRBJ2-1; 7 bases match TRBD1. With V trimmed by 1 base and J by 0 bases, 0 bases remained unmatched. Per the germline V gene, CDR1 is SEHNR and CDR2 is FQNEAQ (reference sequence). The CDR3 is made up of 15 amino acids. The CDR3 DNA reads TGTGCCAGCAGCTTAGACAGGGGCTCCTACAATGAGCAGTTCTTC. This gives the protein CASSLDRGSYNEQFF. Full variable domain (remainder filled in from reference TRBV7-9 and TRBJ2-1): DTGVSQNPRHKITKRGQNVTFRCDPISEHNRLYWYRQTLGQGPEFLTYFQNEAQLEKSRLLSDRFSAERPKGSFSTLEIQRTEQGDSAMYLCASSLDRGSYNEQFFGPGTRLTVL.

Points on this clonotype: One base away lies a much larger clone, so this may be a sequencing read error. The rearrangement links TRBV5-1 to TRBJ2-5; D gene unclear. The CDR3 is 16 amino acids. V was clipped by 0 bases and J by 1 base, with 13 bases between them. The V gene's germline CDR1 is SGHRS and CDR2 YFSETQ. The CDR3 region is CASSLGLAQPQETQYF. The CDR3 DNA follows: TGCGCCAGCAGCTTGGGCCTTGCCCAACCCCAAGAGACCCAGTACTTC.

This clonotype was detected only a few times. The V call is TRBV5-1, the J call TRBJ2-1; D is perhaps TRBD2 (6 bases). V was trimmed by 5 bases and J by 7 bases, leaving 10 bases between them. Germline CDR1 SGHRS, CDR2 YFSETQ. The CDR3 is made up of 12 amino acids. The CDR3 bases are TGCGCCAGCAGGGGGCGGGGTAATGAGCAGTTCTTC. The encoded protein is CASRGRGNEQFF.

Turning to this clonotype: A read error may explain this, as a much larger clone is one base away. This chain uses TRBV6-5 with TRBJ1-1; possible D gene TRBD1, 6 bases. This CDR3 has 15 residues. CDR1 MNHEY and CDR2 SVGAGI come from the germline V gene. The germline V and J ends were trimmed by 8 bases and 4 bases, with 20 bases remaining between them. CDR3 loop: CASGTEYRVATEAFF. CDR3 DNA sequence: TGTGCCAGCGGTACAGAGTACAGGGTCGCCACTGAAGCTTTCTTT.

As regards this clonotype: A much larger clonotype is one base distant, so this may be a read error. This chain joins TRBV7-9 and TRBJ1-5, with a tentative D call TRBD1 (6 bases). CDR3 size: 14 residues. CDR1 is SEHNR and CDR2 is FQNEAQ in the germline V gene (reference sequence). With 1 base removed from V and 6 bases from J, the gap between germline ends came to 10 bases. The DNA of the CDR3 is TGTGCCAGCAGCTTAGGGACAGTACCTCAGCCCCAGCATTTT. This gives the protein CASSLGTVPQPQHF.

The chain is built from TRBV5-1 and TRBJ2-3; TRBD2 agrees at 7 bases. The CDR3 is 16 residues long. V shed 6 bases and J 2 bases; nucleotides not matched to a gene: 12. Per germline, CDR1 SGHRS and CDR2 YFSETQ. CDR3 sequence (DNA): TGCGCCAGCACCCACGGCGGCGGGAGTCACACAGATACGCAGTATTTT. Amino acid sequence: CASTHGGGSHTDTQYF. Filled out from reference TRBV5-1 and TRBJ2-3, the complete variable domain reads KAGVTQTPRYLIKTRGQQVTLSCSPISGHRSVSWYQQTPGQGLQFLFEYFSETQRNKGNFPGRFSGRQFSNSRSEMNVSTLELGDSALYLCASTHGGGSHTDTQYFGPGTRLTVL.

As concerns this clonotype: A read error may account for a junction end that differs from germline. The V and J genes are TRBV4-2 and TRBJ2-1; D is possibly TRBD1 (6 bases). CDR1 and CDR2 from the germline V gene are LGHNA and YNFKEQ. The CDR3 has 14 residues. The chain's CDR3 is CASSPLQGNKEQFF. CDR3 sequence (DNA): TGTGCCAGCAGCCCGCTACAGGGAAACAAGGAGCAGTTCTTC.

This clonotype was seen ten or more times. The junction and the germline gene differ at one end; a read error may be behind it. The rearrangement links TRBV5-1 to TRBJ2-1; no clear D gene. Germline V gives CDR1 SGHRS, CDR2 YFSETQ. The CDR3 is made up of 13 amino acids. CDR3 DNA: TGTGCCAGCAGTTTAGTCTCCTACAATGAGCAGTTCTTC. Translation: CASSLVSYNEQFF. The variable domain in full, with the rest retrieved from reference TRBV5-1 and TRBJ2-1, is KAGVTQTPRYLIKTRGQQVTLSCSPISGHRSVSWYQQTPGQGLQFLFEYFSETQRNKGNFPGRFSGRQFSNSRSEMNVSTLELGDSALYLCASSLVSYNEQFFGPGTRLTVL.

In the case of this clonotype: A read error may be the cause here, since a much bigger clone is one base away. The chain recombines TRBV6-1 with TRBJ1-2, with D perhaps matching TRBD1 (5 bases). This CDR3 spans 13 amino acids. CDR1 MNHNS and CDR2 SASEGT come from the germline V gene. CDR3 nucleotide sequence: TGTGCCAGCGGTGAAGCGGCAGGGAGTGGCTACACCTTC. Translation: CASGEAAGSGYTF.

This clonotype was counted ten times or more. The CDR3, as DNA: TGCAGTGCTCCCCCCGGGACAGGGAAAAATGAGCAGTTCTTC. Translation: CSAPPGTGKNEQFF. V is TRBV20-1 and J is TRBJ2-1; 9 bases align to TRBD1. The germline gives CDR1 DFQATT, CDR2 SNEGSKA (reference sequence). The junction had 9 bases not matched to a gene; V was cut back by 5 bases and J by 7 bases. The CDR3 is made up of 14 amino acids.

This clonotype was picked up many times. J is TRBJ2-4 and V is TRBV7-9, with a tentative D call TRBD2 (6 bases). The length of the CDR3 is 13 residues. Germline V CDR1 and CDR2: SEHNR, FQNEAQ (reference sequence). Between the trimmed V and J ends, which lost 5 bases and 9 bases, there was a span of 14 bases. The CDR3 DNA follows: TGTGCCAGCAGCCCGGTGGACTACGGCATTCAGTACTTC. Its protein product is CASSPVDYGIQYF. Variable domain in full (rest from reference TRBV7-9 and TRBJ2-4): DTGVSQNPRHKITKRGQNVTFRCDPISEHNRLYWYRQTLGQGPEFLTYFQNEAQLEKSRLLSDRFSAERPKGSFSTLEIQRTEQGDSAMYLCASSPVDYGIQYFGAGTRLSVL.

This clonotype has at least ten counts. The V call is TRBV20-1, the J call TRBJ2-1; no clear D. Germline values: CDR1 DFQATT, CDR2 SNEGSKA (reference sequence). The CDR3 has 9 residues. V was pared by 6 bases and J by 8 bases, with 5 bases between. The CDR3 DNA is TGCAGTGCATCCGATGAGCAGTTCTTC. Translated, it gives CSASDEQFF.